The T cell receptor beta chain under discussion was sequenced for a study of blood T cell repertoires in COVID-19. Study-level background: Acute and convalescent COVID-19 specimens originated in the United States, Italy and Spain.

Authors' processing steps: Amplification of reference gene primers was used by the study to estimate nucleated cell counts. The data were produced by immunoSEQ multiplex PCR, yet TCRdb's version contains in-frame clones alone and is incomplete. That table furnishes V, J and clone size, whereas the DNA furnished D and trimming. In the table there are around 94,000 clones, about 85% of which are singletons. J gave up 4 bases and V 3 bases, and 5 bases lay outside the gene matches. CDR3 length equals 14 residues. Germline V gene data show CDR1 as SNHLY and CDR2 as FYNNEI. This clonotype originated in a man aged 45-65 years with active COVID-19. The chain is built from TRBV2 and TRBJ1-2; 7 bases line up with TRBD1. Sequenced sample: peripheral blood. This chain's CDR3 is CASSDQSGGYGYTF. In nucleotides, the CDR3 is TGTGCCAGCAGTGACCAATCAGGGGGCTATGGCTACACCTTC.